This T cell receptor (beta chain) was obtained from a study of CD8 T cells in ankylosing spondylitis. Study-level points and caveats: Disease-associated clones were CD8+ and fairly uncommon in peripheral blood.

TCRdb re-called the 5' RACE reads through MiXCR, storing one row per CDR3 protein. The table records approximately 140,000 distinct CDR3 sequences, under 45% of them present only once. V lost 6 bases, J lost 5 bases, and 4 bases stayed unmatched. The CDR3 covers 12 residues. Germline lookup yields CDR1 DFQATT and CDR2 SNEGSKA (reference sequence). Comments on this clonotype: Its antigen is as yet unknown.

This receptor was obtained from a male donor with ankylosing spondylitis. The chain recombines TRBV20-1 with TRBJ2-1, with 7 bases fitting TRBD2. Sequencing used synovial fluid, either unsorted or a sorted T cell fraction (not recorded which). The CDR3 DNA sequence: TGCAGTGCGGAGCGGGGAAACAATGAGCAGTTCTTC. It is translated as CSAERGNNEQFF.